Listed below are T cell receptor beta chains from one sample, sequenced in a study of blood T cell repertoires in COVID-19. The protocol was immunoSEQ multiplex PCR, while the TCRdb copy is restricted to in-frame clones and leaves out a portion. The sample shows about 160,000 clones, roughly 84% of them seen only once. Material: PBMCs or T cells enriched from blood (not recorded which). The origin of the receptors is a woman in her forties or fifties who had recovered from COVID-19. The CDR3 runs from the conserved cysteine through the conserved F or W. Fields, in order: D gene, J gene, clone size, V gene, CDR3 DNA, CDR3 protein. The D gene is left open where the match is weak. Clone size, where shown, is once, few, many, or a class for clones that have expanded.

d_gene: NA
j_gene: TRBJ1-1
abundance: NA
v_gene: TRBV28
CDR3nt: TGTGCCAGCAGTTTATCGGGGATGAACACTGAAGCTTTCTTT
CDR3aa: CASSLSGMNTEAFF

d_gene: NA
j_gene: TRBJ1-5
abundance: NA
v_gene: TRBV6-4
CDR3nt: TGTGCCAGTCCCCTACGAGGTGACAATCAGCCCCAGCATTTT
CDR3aa: CASPLRGDNQPQHF

d_gene: TRBD1
j_gene: TRBJ1-4
abundance: few
v_gene: TRBV5-1
CDR3nt: TGCGCCAGCAGCTTGAGGACAGGGGGTAGGGAAAAACTGTTTTTT
CDR3aa: CASSLRTGGREKLFF

d_gene: NA
j_gene: TRBJ1-6
abundance: NA
v_gene: TRBV27
CDR3nt: TGTGCCAGCAGTTTCAGGACAGACAATTCACCCCTCCACTTT
CDR3aa: CASSFRTDNSPLHF

d_gene: NA
j_gene: TRBJ1-1
abundance: NA
v_gene: TRBV28
CDR3nt: TGTGCCAGCAGTTTTTTTGGCAGGGCTGAAGCTTTCTTT
CDR3aa: CASSFFGRAEAFF

d_gene: NA
j_gene: TRBJ1-1
abundance: NA
v_gene: TRBV7-2
CDR3nt: TGTGCCAGCAGCTTTAGACAGTCAAACACTGAAGCTTTCTTT
CDR3aa: CASSFRQSNTEAFF

d_gene: TRBD1
j_gene: TRBJ1-4
abundance: NA
v_gene: TRBV19
CDR3nt: TGTGCCAGTCGACGACAGGGGGTTGCTTTGGTGTTGGATGAAAAACTGTTTTTT
CDR3aa: CASRRQGVALVLDEKLFF

d_gene: TRBD2
j_gene: TRBJ2-1
abundance: NA
v_gene: TRBV5-1
CDR3nt: TGCGCCAGCAGCTCGTCTAGCGGGGCCTCCTACAATGAGCAGTTCTTC
CDR3aa: CASSSSSGASYNEQFF

d_gene: NA
j_gene: TRBJ1-6
abundance: NA
v_gene: TRBV9
CDR3nt: TGTGCCAGCAGCGTAGCCGGGGGTAACTCACCCCTCCACTTT
CDR3aa: CASSVAGGNSPLHF

d_gene: TRBD1
j_gene: TRBJ2-2
abundance: few
v_gene: TRBV7-3
CDR3nt: TGTGCCAGCAGCCTCAGGGGGCTAGGTACCGGGGAGCTGTTTTTT
CDR3aa: CASSLRGLGTGELFF

d_gene: NA
j_gene: TRBJ2-7
abundance: NA
v_gene: TRBV10-3
CDR3nt: TGTGCCACCCTCACCGGGGACTCCTACGAGCAGTACTTC
CDR3aa: CATLTGDSYEQYF

d_gene: TRBD2
j_gene: TRBJ2-7
abundance: NA
v_gene: TRBV4-2
CDR3nt: TGTGCCAGCAGCCTTCAACTAGCGGGAGGGGGCTCCTACGAGCAGTACTTC
CDR3aa: CASSLQLAGGGSYEQYF

d_gene: NA
j_gene: TRBJ2-1
abundance: once
v_gene: TRBV6-2/TRBV6-3
CDR3nt: TGTGCCAGCAGTCGGACTCTCAATGAGCAGTTCTTC
CDR3aa: CASSRTLNEQFF

d_gene: NA
j_gene: TRBJ2-7
abundance: NA
v_gene: TRBV29-1
CDR3nt: TGCAGCGTTGGAGGGTTCCCCCGGGAGCAGTACTTC
CDR3aa: CSVGGFPREQYF

d_gene: NA
j_gene: TRBJ1-5
abundance: NA
v_gene: TRBV7-2
CDR3nt: TGTGCCAGCAGCTTAGACAGTAGCAATCAGCCCCAGCATTTT
CDR3aa: CASSLDSSNQPQHF

d_gene: TRBD1
j_gene: TRBJ2-7
abundance: few
v_gene: TRBV5-1
CDR3nt: TGCGCCAGCAGCTTTCAATCTGCGGGACAGGGCTACGAGCAGTACTTC
CDR3aa: CASSFQSAGQGYEQYF

d_gene: NA
j_gene: TRBJ2-1
abundance: NA
v_gene: TRBV7-8
CDR3nt: TGTGCCAGCAGCTTACCGGGACTTCCCAATGAGCAGTTCTTC
CDR3aa: CASSLPGLPNEQFF

d_gene: TRBD1
j_gene: TRBJ2-2
abundance: few
v_gene: TRBV27
CDR3nt: TGTGCCAGCAGGAGACAGGGAACCGGGGAGCTGTTTTTT
CDR3aa: CASRRQGTGELFF

d_gene: TRBD2
j_gene: TRBJ2-2
abundance: NA
v_gene: TRBV19
CDR3nt: TGTGCCAGTACCCCTGGATGGGCTAGCGGACTCGGGGAGCTGTTTTTT
CDR3aa: CASTPGWASGLGELFF

d_gene: TRBD1
j_gene: TRBJ2-3
abundance: NA
v_gene: TRBV7-9
CDR3nt: TGTGCCAGCAGCTGGGGGACAGGGGGTAAAGATACGCAGTATTTT
CDR3aa: CASSWGTGGKDTQYF

d_gene: TRBD2
j_gene: TRBJ2-7
abundance: few
v_gene: TRBV18
CDR3nt: TGTGCCAGCTCCCTAACCGGGACTAGCGGGATCTACGAGCAGTACTTC
CDR3aa: CASSLTGTSGIYEQYF

d_gene: NA
j_gene: TRBJ2-1
abundance: NA
v_gene: TRBV7-9
CDR3nt: TGTGCCAGCAGTTCTATCATTTATAGCGGAGGGGCTTACAATGAGCAGTTCTTC
CDR3aa: CASSSIIYSGGAYNEQFF

d_gene: TRBD1
j_gene: TRBJ1-6
abundance: NA
v_gene: TRBV9
CDR3nt: TGTGCCAGCAGTGGGACAGGGGGTAATTCACCCCTCCACTTT
CDR3aa: CASSGTGGNSPLHF

d_gene: NA
j_gene: TRBJ1-5
abundance: NA
v_gene: TRBV2
CDR3nt: TGTGCCAGCAGCCCTAGGGGGAATCAGCCCCAGCATTTT
CDR3aa: CASSPRGNQPQHF

d_gene: NA
j_gene: TRBJ1-6
abundance: NA
v_gene: TRBV12-3/TRBV12-4
CDR3nt: TGTGCCAGCAGACCCGGGTATAATTCACCCCTCCACTTT
CDR3aa: CASRPGYNSPLHF

d_gene: TRBD1
j_gene: TRBJ1-1
abundance: NA
v_gene: TRBV19
CDR3nt: TGTGCCAGTAGTATTAGGGGGCGCACTGAAGCTTTCTTT
CDR3aa: CASSIRGRTEAFF

d_gene: TRBD2
j_gene: TRBJ2-3
abundance: NA
v_gene: TRBV4-1
CDR3nt: TGCGCCAGCAGCCCTAGCGGGGGGAGGCCAGATACGCAGTATTTT
CDR3aa: CASSPSGGRPDTQYF

d_gene: TRBD2
j_gene: TRBJ2-3
abundance: few
v_gene: TRBV3-1/TRBV3-2
CDR3nt: TGTGCCAGCAGCCAAGAGCCAGCGGGAGTGGCAGATACGCAGTATTTT
CDR3aa: CASSQEPAGVADTQYF

d_gene: TRBD1
j_gene: TRBJ1-2
abundance: NA
v_gene: TRBV7-3
CDR3nt: TGTGCCAGCAGCGCCTCGGGACAGAGTACCTATGGCTACACCTTC
CDR3aa: CASSASGQSTYGYTF

d_gene: TRBD2
j_gene: TRBJ2-3
abundance: NA
v_gene: TRBV19
CDR3nt: TGTGCCAGTAGTATCCTAGCGGGGGGAAGCACAGATACGCAGTATTTT
CDR3aa: CASSILAGGSTDTQYF

d_gene: NA
j_gene: TRBJ2-1
abundance: NA
v_gene: TRBV18
CDR3nt: TGTGCCAGCTCACCATCCCTCTACAATGAGCAGTTCTTC
CDR3aa: CASSPSLYNEQFF

d_gene: NA
j_gene: TRBJ2-5
abundance: NA
v_gene: TRBV3-1/TRBV3-2
CDR3nt: TGTGCCAGCAGCCAAAGAGCTCAGACCCAGTACTTC
CDR3aa: CASSQRAQTQYF

d_gene: NA
j_gene: TRBJ2-4
abundance: once
v_gene: TRBV7-9
CDR3nt: TGTGCCGGATCCGGGGTAGCCAAAAACATTCAGTACTTC
CDR3aa: CAGSGVAKNIQYF

d_gene: NA
j_gene: TRBJ2-1
abundance: NA
v_gene: TRBV7-2
CDR3nt: TGTGCCAGCAGCTTAGTAGGTACTACCCCCTCCAATGAGCAGTTCTTC
CDR3aa: CASSLVGTTPSNEQFF

d_gene: NA
j_gene: TRBJ2-7
abundance: NA
v_gene: TRBV5-4
CDR3nt: TGTGCCAGCAGCCACTTTAAACAGCCTTACGAGCAGTACTTC
CDR3aa: CASSHFKQPYEQYF

d_gene: NA
j_gene: TRBJ2-5
abundance: NA
v_gene: TRBV11-3
CDR3nt: TGTGCCAGCAGCCCTCCGCCGGGAGAGACCCAGTACTTC
CDR3aa: CASSPPPGETQYF

d_gene: NA
j_gene: TRBJ2-7
abundance: NA
v_gene: TRBV27
CDR3nt: TGTGCCGTATGGGACGGGAGCGCTAGCTACGAGCAGTACTTC
CDR3aa: CAVWDGSASYEQYF

d_gene: NA
j_gene: TRBJ2-7
abundance: NA
v_gene: TRBV27
CDR3nt: TGTGCCAGCAGTTTTAACCCTGCGGGACACGAGCAGTACTTC
CDR3aa: CASSFNPAGHEQYF

d_gene: NA
j_gene: TRBJ2-7
abundance: NA
v_gene: TRBV6-2/TRBV6-3
CDR3nt: TGTGCCAGCAGTTACTCGAACACAGGGTCCGAGCAGTACTTC
CDR3aa: CASSYSNTGSEQYF

d_gene: TRBD1
j_gene: TRBJ1-5
abundance: NA
v_gene: TRBV28
CDR3nt: TGTGCCAGCAGCTTAGATCGGACAGGGATAAATCAGCCCCAGCATTTT
CDR3aa: CASSLDRTGINQPQHF

d_gene: NA
j_gene: TRBJ1-1
abundance: once
v_gene: TRBV7-9
CDR3nt: TGTGCCAGCACCTCCTTTCCGAACACTGAAGCTTTCTTT
CDR3aa: CASTSFPNTEAFF

d_gene: NA
j_gene: TRBJ1-2
abundance: NA
v_gene: TRBV19
CDR3nt: TGTGCCAGTAGTTATGGAGTAATTAGTGGCTACACCTTC
CDR3aa: CASSYGVISGYTF

d_gene: NA
j_gene: TRBJ1-1
abundance: NA
v_gene: TRBV4-3
CDR3nt: TGCGCCAGCAGCCAAGATCCCCAGAGCCGGGACACTGAAGCTTTCTTT
CDR3aa: CASSQDPQSRDTEAFF

d_gene: TRBD1
j_gene: TRBJ2-6
abundance: many
v_gene: TRBV5-1
CDR3nt: TGCGCCAGCAGCCACCGGGACAGGGGAACCGGGGCCAACGTCCTGACTTTC
CDR3aa: CASSHRDRGTGANVLTF

d_gene: NA
j_gene: TRBJ2-1
abundance: NA
v_gene: TRBV28
CDR3nt: TGTGCCAGCAGTTTTGAGTGGGGCTTATCCTACAATGAGCAGTTCTTC
CDR3aa: CASSFEWGLSYNEQFF

d_gene: TRBD1
j_gene: TRBJ1-1
abundance: NA
v_gene: TRBV2
CDR3nt: TGTGCCAGCAGTCCCGGGACAGCGAACACTGAAGCTTTCTTT
CDR3aa: CASSPGTANTEAFF

d_gene: NA
j_gene: TRBJ1-6
abundance: NA
v_gene: TRBV11-2
CDR3nt: TGTGCCAGCAGCCACGGGAGCCTCTTACAGTCACCCCTCCACTTT
CDR3aa: CASSHGSLLQSPLHF

d_gene: NA
j_gene: TRBJ1-1
abundance: NA
v_gene: TRBV19
CDR3nt: TGTGCCAGTAGTAGGGACTTGAGGGACACTGAAGCTTTCTTT
CDR3aa: CASSRDLRDTEAFF

d_gene: NA
j_gene: TRBJ1-6
abundance: NA
v_gene: TRBV7-9
CDR3nt: TGTGCCAGCAGAGGATTGGACAGAGCTAATTCACCCCTCCACTTT
CDR3aa: CASRGLDRANSPLHF

d_gene: NA
j_gene: TRBJ2-1
abundance: NA
v_gene: TRBV4-3
CDR3nt: TGCGCCAGCAGCCAAGATGGGGGCGCCTTCTACAATGAGCAGTTCTTC
CDR3aa: CASSQDGGAFYNEQFF

d_gene: NA
j_gene: TRBJ2-2
abundance: NA
v_gene: TRBV27
CDR3nt: TGTGCCAGCAGTTTAGGGTCGCAGGGCACCGGGGAGCTGTTTTTT
CDR3aa: CASSLGSQGTGELFF

d_gene: TRBD1
j_gene: TRBJ1-2
abundance: few
v_gene: TRBV28
CDR3nt: TGCTGTGTACAGGGGGCCCTCCTCACTAACTATGGCTACACCTTC
CDR3aa: CCVQGALLTNYGYTF

d_gene: NA
j_gene: TRBJ1-2
abundance: NA
v_gene: TRBV6-2/TRBV6-3
CDR3nt: TGTGCCAGCGGTTTTGCCAGTAACTATGGCTACACCTTC
CDR3aa: CASGFASNYGYTF

d_gene: NA
j_gene: TRBJ2-5
abundance: NA
v_gene: TRBV24-1
CDR3nt: TGTGCCACCAGTGCTGGGGGCGAAGAGACCCAGTACTTC
CDR3aa: CATSAGGEETQYF

d_gene: NA
j_gene: TRBJ2-3
abundance: NA
v_gene: TRBV3-1/TRBV3-2
CDR3nt: TGTGCCAGCGCGGAACAGGGTCCACACACAGATACGCAGTATTTT
CDR3aa: CASAEQGPHTDTQYF